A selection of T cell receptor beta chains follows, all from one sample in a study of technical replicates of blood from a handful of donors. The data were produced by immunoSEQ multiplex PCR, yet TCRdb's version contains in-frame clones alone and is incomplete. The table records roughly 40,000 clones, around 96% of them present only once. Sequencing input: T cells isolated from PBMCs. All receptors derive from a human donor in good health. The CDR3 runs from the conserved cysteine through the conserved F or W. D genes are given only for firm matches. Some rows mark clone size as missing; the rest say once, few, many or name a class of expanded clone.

TGTGCCAGCAGTGAAGGGTTAGCGCCTAGCTCCTACGAGCAGTACTTC,CASSEGLAPSSYEQYF,TRBV6-1,TRBJ2-7,.,16,.
TGTGCCAGCAGCACAGGCACAGATACGCAGTATTTT,CASSTGTDTQYF,TRBV6-1,TRBJ2-3,.,12,.
TGTGCCAGCAGTGGAATGTCTAGTACTGAAGCTTTCTTT,CASSGMSSTEAFF,TRBV2,TRBJ1-1,.,13,.
TGCAGCGTTGACTCTAGCACAGATACGCAGTATTTT,CSVDSSTDTQYF,TRBV29-1,TRBJ2-3,.,12,.
TGTGCCAGCAGAGAACAGGGGGAGTATGGCTACACCTTC,CASREQGEYGYTF,TRBV6-5,TRBJ1-2,TRBD1,13,.
TGTGCCAGCATTCACAGGGGGGCACAAGAGACCCAGTACTTC,CASIHRGAQETQYF,TRBV6-1,TRBJ2-5,TRBD1,14,.
TGTGCCGGTCCTTTAAGCGGGAGGGCCGACGGCACCGGGGAGCTGTTTTTT,CAGPLSGRADGTGELFF,TRBV30,TRBJ2-2,TRBD2,17,.
TGCGCCAGCAGCCAAGGCCCGGGACAGAATGAAAAACTGTTTTTT,CASSQGPGQNEKLFF,TRBV4-1,TRBJ1-4,TRBD1,15,.
TGTGCCAGCAGTTTATTGTCCAGGGGCGTCTACGAGCAGTACTTC,CASSLLSRGVYEQYF,TRBV28,TRBJ2-7,.,15,.
TGTGCCAGCAGCCAAAGTGGGCACAATGAGCAGTTCTTC,CASSQSGHNEQFF,TRBV5-4,TRBJ2-1,.,13,.
TGTGCCTGGAGTGTCGGCTCTGGAAACACCATATATTTT,CAWSVGSGNTIYF,TRBV30,TRBJ1-3,.,13,.
TGTGCCAGCAGTCTACAGACACGTGGCTACACCTTC,CASSLQTRGYTF,TRBV28,TRBJ1-2,.,12,.
TGTGCCAGCAGCACCCTAGCGGGAGGCTCCTACAATGAGCAGTTCTTC,CASSTLAGGSYNEQFF,TRBV14,TRBJ2-1,TRBD2,16,.
TGTGCCAGCAGCGTGAACCTACGGGACTACAACACAGATACGCAGTATTTT,CASSVNLRDYNTDTQYF,TRBV9,TRBJ2-3,TRBD2,17,.
TGCAGCGTTGATGGTAGTAGCGGGAGGTCTTACAATGAGCAGTTCTTC,CSVDGSSGRSYNEQFF,TRBV29-1,TRBJ2-1,TRBD2,16,once
TGCGCCAGCAGCCTTACAGGGGTGGAGGGCTACACCTTC,CASSLTGVEGYTF,TRBV4-3,TRBJ1-2,TRBD1,13,.
TGTGCCAGCAGCGGGGGGTGGCTAGCGGGACAAGATACGCAGTATTTT,CASSGGWLAGQDTQYF,TRBV9,TRBJ2-3,TRBD2,16,.
TGTGCCAGCAGCCTAACAGTCAATCAGCCCCAGCATTTT,CASSLTVNQPQHF,TRBV7-8,TRBJ1-5,.,13,.
TGTGCCAGCAGCTTCTACTTAGCTGGGGAGCTGTTTTTT,CASSFYLAGELFF,TRBV25-1,TRBJ2-2,.,13,once
TGCGCCAGCAGCTTGGACGGGAGCTCCTACAATGAGCAGTTCTTC,CASSLDGSSYNEQFF,TRBV5-1,TRBJ2-1,.,15,.
TGCGCCAGCAGCCAAAATATAGTCGGCGAGCAGTACTTC,CASSQNIVGEQYF,TRBV5-1,TRBJ2-7,.,13,.
TGTGCCAGCACCACTAGCGGGACCAGCACAGATACGCAGTATTTT,CASTTSGTSTDTQYF,TRBV9,TRBJ2-3,TRBD2,15,.